The following is a TCR beta chain sequence with its context. Sample treatment: about 20 received Ad26.COV2.S at low or high dose, single or two shots; roughly 5 received placebo; per-sample allocation not given. All samples were drawn on day 63, counting from the first vaccine or placebo injection. This Boston cohort included adults aged 18-55 years. Spike of the Wuhan-strain SARS-CoV-2 was expressed by an Ad26 vector, which formed the vaccine. V was trimmed by 0 bases and J by 7 bases, leaving 8 bases between them. CDR3 length: 14 residues. The germline gives CDR1 SGHNT, CDR2 YYREEE (reference sequence). Profiled with immunoSEQ multiplex PCR; TCRdb holds only in-frame clones, not every one. In the table there are 400,000 to 450,000 clones, 75% to 95% of which are singletons. The data originate from a study of Ad26.COV2.S vaccination and SARS-CoV-2 variants. Overall study context: Ad26.COV2.S given intramuscularly, once or twice 56 days apart.

The sequence derives from a person aged 18-60 years who received the Ad26.COV2.S COVID-19 vaccine or a placebo. The chain employs TRBV5-4 and TRBJ1-6; D is unresolved. The sample in question was peripheral blood, obtained in a trial of Ad26.COV2.S vaccine versus placebo. The CDR3 reads CASSLELPNSPLHF. The CDR3 DNA reads as TGTGCCAGCAGCTTGGAGCTCCCGAATTCACCCCTCCACTTT.